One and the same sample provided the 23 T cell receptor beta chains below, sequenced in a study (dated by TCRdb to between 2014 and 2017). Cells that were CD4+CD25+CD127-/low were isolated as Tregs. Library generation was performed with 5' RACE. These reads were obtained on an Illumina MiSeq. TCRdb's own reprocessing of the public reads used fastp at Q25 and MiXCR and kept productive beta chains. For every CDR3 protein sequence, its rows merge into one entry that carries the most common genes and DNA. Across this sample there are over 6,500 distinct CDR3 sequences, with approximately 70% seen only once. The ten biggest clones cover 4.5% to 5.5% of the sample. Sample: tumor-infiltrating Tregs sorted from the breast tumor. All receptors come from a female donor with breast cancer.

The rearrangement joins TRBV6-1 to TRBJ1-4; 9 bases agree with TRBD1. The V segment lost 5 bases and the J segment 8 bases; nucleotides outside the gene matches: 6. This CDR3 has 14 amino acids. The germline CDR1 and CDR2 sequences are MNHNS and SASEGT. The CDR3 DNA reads TGTGCCAGCAGTAACGCGGGACAGGGAGAAAAACTGTTTTTT. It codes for CASSNAGQGEKLFF.

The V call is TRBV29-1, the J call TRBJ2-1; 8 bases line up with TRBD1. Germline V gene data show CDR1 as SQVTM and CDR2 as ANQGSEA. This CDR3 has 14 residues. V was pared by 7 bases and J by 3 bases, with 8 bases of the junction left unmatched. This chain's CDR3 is CSALGQGSYNEQFF. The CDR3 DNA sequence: TGCAGCGCACTCGGACAGGGTAGCTACAATGAGCAGTTCTTC.

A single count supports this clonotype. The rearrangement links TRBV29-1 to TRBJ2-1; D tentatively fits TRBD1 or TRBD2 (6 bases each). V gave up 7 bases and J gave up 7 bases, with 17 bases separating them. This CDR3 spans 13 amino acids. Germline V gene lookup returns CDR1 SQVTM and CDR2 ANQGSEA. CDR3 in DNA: TGCAGCGGCAGGAGGGGGTTTTGGAATGAGCAGTTCTTC. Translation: CSGRRGFWNEQFF.

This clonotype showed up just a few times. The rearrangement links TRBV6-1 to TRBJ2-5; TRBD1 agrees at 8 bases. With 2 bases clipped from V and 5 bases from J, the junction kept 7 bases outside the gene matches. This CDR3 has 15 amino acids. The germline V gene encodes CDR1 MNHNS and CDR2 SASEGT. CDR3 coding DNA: TGTGCCAGCAGTGAAACGCAGGGGGCCTTGGAGACCCAGTACTTC. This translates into CASSETQGALETQYF.

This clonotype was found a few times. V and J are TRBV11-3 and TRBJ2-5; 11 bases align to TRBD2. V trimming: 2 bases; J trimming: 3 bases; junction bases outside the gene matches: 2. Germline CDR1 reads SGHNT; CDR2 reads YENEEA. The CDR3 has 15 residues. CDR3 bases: TGTGCCAGCAGCTTATCGGGACTAGCGGAAGAGACCCAGTACTTC. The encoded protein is CASSLSGLAEETQYF.

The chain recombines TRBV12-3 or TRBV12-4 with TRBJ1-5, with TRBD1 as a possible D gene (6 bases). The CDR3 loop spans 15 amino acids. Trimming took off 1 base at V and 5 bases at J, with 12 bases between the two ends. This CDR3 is CASSLGTAIYQPQHF. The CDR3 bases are TGTGCCAGCAGTTTAGGGACAGCCATTTATCAGCCCCAGCATTTT.

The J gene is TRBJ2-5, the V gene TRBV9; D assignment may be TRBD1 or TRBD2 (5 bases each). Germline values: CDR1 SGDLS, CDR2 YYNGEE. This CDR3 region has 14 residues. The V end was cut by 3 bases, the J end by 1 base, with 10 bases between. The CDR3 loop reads CASSEGPTQETQYF. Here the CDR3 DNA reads TGTGCCAGCAGCGAGGGACCCACCCAAGAGACCCAGTACTTC.

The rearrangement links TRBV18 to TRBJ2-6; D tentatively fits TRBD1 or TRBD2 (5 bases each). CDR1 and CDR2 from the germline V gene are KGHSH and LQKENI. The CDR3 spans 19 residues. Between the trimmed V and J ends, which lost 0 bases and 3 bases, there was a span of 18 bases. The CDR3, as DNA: TGTGCCAGCTCACCACCGGGGACGACACTGATGCGTGGGGCCAACGTCCTGACTTTC. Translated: CASSPPGTTLMRGANVLTF. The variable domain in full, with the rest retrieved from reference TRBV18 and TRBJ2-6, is NAGVMQNPRHLVRRRGQEARLRCSPMKGHSHVYWYRQLPEEGLKFMVYLQKENIIDESGMPKERFSAEFPKEGPSILRIQQVVRGDSAAYFCASSPPGTTLMRGANVLTFGAGSRLTVL.

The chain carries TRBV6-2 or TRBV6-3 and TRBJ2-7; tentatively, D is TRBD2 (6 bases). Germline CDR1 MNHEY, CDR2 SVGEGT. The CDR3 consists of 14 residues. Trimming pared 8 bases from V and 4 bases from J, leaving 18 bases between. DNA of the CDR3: TGTGCCAGCGCTAACGCGGGGAGCAGGTACGAGCAGTACTTC. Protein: CASANAGSRYEQYF.

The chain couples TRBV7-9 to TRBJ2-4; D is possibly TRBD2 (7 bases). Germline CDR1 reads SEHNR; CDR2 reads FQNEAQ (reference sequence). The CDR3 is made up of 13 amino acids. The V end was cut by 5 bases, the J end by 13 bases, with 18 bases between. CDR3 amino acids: CASSTGGGSSQYF. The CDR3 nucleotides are TGTGCCAGCAGCACTGGGGGCGGGAGCTCCCAGTACTTC.

The CDR3 sequence is CASSLDRGKDEQFF. The CDR3 DNA follows: TGTGCCAGCAGCCTAGACAGGGGGAAGGATGAGCAGTTCTTC. The chain carries TRBV7-6 and TRBJ2-1, with 9 bases matching TRBD1. The J segment lost 8 bases and the V segment lost 5 bases, leaving 7 bases of the junction unmatched. The CDR3 has 14 amino acids. Germline V lookup: CDR1 SGHVS, CDR2 FNYEAQ. The entire variable domain, with the rest obtained from reference TRBV7-6 and TRBJ2-1, is as follows: GAGVSQSPRYKVTKRGQDVALRCDPISGHVSLYWYRQALGQGPEFLTYFNYEAQQDKSGLPNDRFSAERPEGSISTLTIQRTEQRDSAMYRCASSLDRGKDEQFFGPGTRLTVL.

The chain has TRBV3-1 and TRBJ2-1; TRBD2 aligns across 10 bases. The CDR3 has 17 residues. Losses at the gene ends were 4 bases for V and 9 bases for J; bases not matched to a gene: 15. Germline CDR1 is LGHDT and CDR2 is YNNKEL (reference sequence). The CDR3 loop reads CASSPPWTSGYMGEQFF. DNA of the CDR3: TGTGCCAGCAGCCCCCCATGGACTAGCGGATACATGGGTGAGCAGTTCTTC.

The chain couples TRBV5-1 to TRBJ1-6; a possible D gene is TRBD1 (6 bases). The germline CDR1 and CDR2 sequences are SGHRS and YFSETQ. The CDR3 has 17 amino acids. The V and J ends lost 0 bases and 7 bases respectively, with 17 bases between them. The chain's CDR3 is CASSLGQVRPENSPLHF. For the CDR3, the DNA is TGCGCCAGCAGCTTGGGACAGGTCAGGCCAGAGAATTCACCCCTCCACTTT. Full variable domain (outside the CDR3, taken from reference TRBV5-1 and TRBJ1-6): KAGVTQTPRYLIKTRGQQVTLSCSPISGHRSVSWYQQTPGQGLQFLFEYFSETQRNKGNFPGRFSGRQFSNSRSEMNVSTLELGDSALYLCASSLGQVRPENSPLHFGNGTRLTVT.

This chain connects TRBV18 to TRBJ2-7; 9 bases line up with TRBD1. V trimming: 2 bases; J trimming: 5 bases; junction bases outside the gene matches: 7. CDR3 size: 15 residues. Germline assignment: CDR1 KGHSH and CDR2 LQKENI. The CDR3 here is CASSPGAGQGNEQYF. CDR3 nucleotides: TGTGCCAGCTCACCAGGGGCGGGACAGGGTAACGAGCAGTACTTC.

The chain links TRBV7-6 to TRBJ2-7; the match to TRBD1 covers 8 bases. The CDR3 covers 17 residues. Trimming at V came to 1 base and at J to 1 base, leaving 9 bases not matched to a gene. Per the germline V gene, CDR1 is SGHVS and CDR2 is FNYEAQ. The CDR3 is CASSLVSRTGLSYEQYF. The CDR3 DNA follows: TGTGCCAGCAGCTTAGTCAGCCGGACAGGGCTATCCTACGAGCAGTACTTC.

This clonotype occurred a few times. The CDR3 loop reads CSALGTGYGYTF. CDR3 bases: TGCAGTGCCCTCGGGACCGGCTATGGCTACACCTTC. The chain combines TRBV20-1 with TRBJ1-2; TRBD1 might be the D (5 bases). The CDR3 has 12 residues. CDR1 and CDR2 (germline): DFQATT, SNEGSKA (reference sequence). Trimming took 6 bases from V and 4 from J, leaving 12 bases between them.

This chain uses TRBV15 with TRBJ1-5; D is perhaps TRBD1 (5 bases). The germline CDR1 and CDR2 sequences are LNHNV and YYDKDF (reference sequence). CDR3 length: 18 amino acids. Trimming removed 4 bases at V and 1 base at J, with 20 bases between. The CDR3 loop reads CATSKRDPPYRSNQPQHF. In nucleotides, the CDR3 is TGTGCCACCAGCAAACGGGACCCACCGTATAGGAGCAATCAGCCCCAGCATTTT.

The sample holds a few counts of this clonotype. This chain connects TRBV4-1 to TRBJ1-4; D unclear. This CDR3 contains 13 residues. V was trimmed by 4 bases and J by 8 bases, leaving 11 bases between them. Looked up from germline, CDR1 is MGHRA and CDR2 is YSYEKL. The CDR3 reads CASSLLLKEKLFF. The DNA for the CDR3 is TGCGCCAGCAGCCTCCTGCTCAAGGAAAAACTGTTTTTT.

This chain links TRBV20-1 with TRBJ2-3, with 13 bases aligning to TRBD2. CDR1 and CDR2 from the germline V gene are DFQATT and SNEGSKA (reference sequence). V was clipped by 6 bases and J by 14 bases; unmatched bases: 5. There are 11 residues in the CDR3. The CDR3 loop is CSAGLAGVLYF. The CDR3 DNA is TGCAGTGCCGGACTAGCGGGAGTTCTGTATTTT.

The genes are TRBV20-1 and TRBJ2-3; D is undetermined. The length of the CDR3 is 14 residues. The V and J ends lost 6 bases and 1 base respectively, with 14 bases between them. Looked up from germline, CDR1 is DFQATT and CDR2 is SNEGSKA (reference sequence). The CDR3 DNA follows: TGCAGTGCGCCGAACATGGAAGGCACAGATACGCAGTATTTT. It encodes CSAPNMEGTDTQYF.

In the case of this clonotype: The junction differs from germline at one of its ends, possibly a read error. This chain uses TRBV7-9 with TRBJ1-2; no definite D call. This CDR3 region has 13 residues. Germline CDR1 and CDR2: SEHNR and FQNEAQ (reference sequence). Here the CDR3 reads CASSGSGGYGYTF. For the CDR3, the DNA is TGTGCCAGCAGCGGGTCGGGAGGCTATGGCTACACCTTT.

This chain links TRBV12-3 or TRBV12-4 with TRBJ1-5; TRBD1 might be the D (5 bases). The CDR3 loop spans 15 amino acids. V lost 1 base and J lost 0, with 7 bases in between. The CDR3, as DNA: TGTGCCAGCAGTTTAGGAGGGGTTAGCAATCAGCCCCAGCATTTT. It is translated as CASSLGGVSNQPQHF.

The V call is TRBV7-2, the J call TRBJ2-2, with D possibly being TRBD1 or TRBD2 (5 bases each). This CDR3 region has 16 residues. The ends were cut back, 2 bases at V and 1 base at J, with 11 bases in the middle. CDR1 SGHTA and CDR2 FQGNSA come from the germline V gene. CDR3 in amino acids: CASSLQGAGNTGELFF. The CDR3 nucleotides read TGTGCCAGCAGCTTACAAGGGGCGGGGAACACCGGGGAGCTGTTTTTT.